This is a list of T cell receptor beta chains from one sample in a study of identical twins. TCRdb analysed the 5' RACE reads with MiXCR anew, one entry per CDR3 protein. In the table there are 600,000 to 850,000 distinct CDR3 sequences, over 15% of which are singletons. These data were also filed under a second study, of T cells expressing NK-cell markers.

Sequenced sample: PBMCs. Every receptor here comes from a woman younger than 35 in good health. CDR3s include the opening cysteine and the closing phenylalanine or tryptophan. D genes are given only for firm matches. For some rows the clone size is stated as once, few or many, or as a class when expanded; others skip it.

v_call,clone_size,d_call,j_call,cdr3_aa,cdr3_nt
TRBV27,NA,TRBD2,TRBJ2-3,CASSFLVASGFLRDTQYF,TGTGCCAGCAGTTTCTTGGTGGCTAGCGGGTTCCTGAGGGATACGCAGTATTTT
TRBV2,NA,TRBD1,TRBJ2-7,CASIGQGSSHEQYF,TGTGCCAGCATAGGACAGGGGAGTTCCCACGAGCAGTACTTC
TRBV6-1,NA,NA,TRBJ2-3,CASPQGLWRGTDTQYF,TGTGCCAGCCCCCAAGGGCTGTGGAGGGGCACAGATACGCAGTATTTT
TRBV7-9,NA,TRBD2,TRBJ2-3,CASSFGTSGGHTDTQYF,TGTGCCAGCAGTTTCGGGACTAGCGGGGGCCACACAGATACGCAGTATTTT
TRBV29-1,NA,NA,TRBJ2-6,CSVRGGVGANVLTF,TGCAGCGTGAGAGGAGGGGTTGGGGCCAACGTCCTGACTTTC
TRBV18,few,NA,TRBJ2-3,CASSPPAHTDTQYF,TGTGCCAGCTCACCACCGGCTCACACAGATACGCAGTATTTT
TRBV5-1,NA,NA,TRBJ1-2,CASSFASPNYGYTF,TGCGCCAGCAGCTTCGCCAGCCCGAACTATGGCTACACCTTC
TRBV5-1,NA,TRBD1,TRBJ2-3,CASSLDGTGLTDTQYF,TGCGCCAGCAGCTTGGACGGGACAGGGTTGACAGATACGCAGTATTTT
TRBV3-1,NA,NA,TRBJ2-5,CASSPGLSGWETQYF,TGTGCCAGCAGCCCGGGTCTTTCGGGCTGGGAGACCCAGTACTTC
TRBV12-3/TRBV12-4,NA,NA,TRBJ1-2,CASSLIYGYTF,TGTGCCAGCAGTTTAATTTATGGCTACACCTTC
TRBV12-3/TRBV12-4,NA,NA,TRBJ2-7,CASSLARLGDEQYF,TGTGCCAGCAGTTTAGCGAGATTAGGGGACGAGCAGTACTTC
TRBV3-1,NA,NA,TRBJ2-5,CASSHDPNQETQYF,TGTGCCAGCAGCCATGATCCGAACCAAGAGACCCAGTACTTC
TRBV20-1,NA,TRBD1,TRBJ2-2,CSATRTGSGELFF,TGCAGTGCTACTAGGACAGGGTCCGGGGAGCTGTTTTTT
TRBV6-5,few,NA,TRBJ1-4,CASSKANEKLFF,TGTGCCAGCAGCAAGGCGAATGAAAAACTGTTTTTT
TRBV7-3,few,NA,TRBJ2-5,CASSPGAYQETQYF,TGTGCCAGCAGCCCAGGGGCGTACCAAGAGACCCAGTACTTC
TRBV7-2,few,TRBD2,TRBJ2-1,CASSLSGDPYNEQFF,TGTGCCAGCAGCTTGAGCGGGGACCCCTACAATGAGCAGTTCTTC
TRBV20-1,many,NA,TRBJ1-4,CSVQSEGLPGKLFF,TGCAGTGTTCAGAGCGAGGGTCTTCCGGGGAAACTGTTTTTT
TRBV20-1,NA,TRBD2,TRBJ2-2,CSARGTSGGANTGELFF,TGCAGTGCTAGAGGGACTAGCGGGGGGGCGAACACCGGGGAGCTGTTTTTT
TRBV10-1,once,TRBD1,TRBJ2-7,CASSGQGANYEQYF,TGCGCCAGCAGTGGGCAGGGGGCTAACTACGAGCAGTACTTC
TRBV14,NA,NA,TRBJ1-1,CASSQARRAQAFF,TGTGCCAGCAGCCAAGCTCGCCGGGCCCAAGCTTTCTTT
TRBV6-1,few,NA,TRBJ1-1,CASRDAGTMNTEAFF,TGTGCCAGCAGGGACGCAGGGACTATGAACACTGAAGCTTTCTTT
TRBV25-1,NA,TRBD1,TRBJ2-5,CASSVGWGQVQETQYF,TGTGCCAGCAGTGTGGGATGGGGACAGGTTCAAGAGACCCAGTACTTC
TRBV20-1,NA,TRBD2,TRBJ2-1,CSATRTSGGGEQFF,TGCAGTGCTACCAGGACTAGCGGGGGCGGTGAGCAGTTCTTC
TRBV3-1,many,NA,TRBJ2-1,CASSHGRSSYNEQFF,TGTGCCAGCAGCCATGGGCGGAGCTCCTACAATGAGCAGTTCTTC
TRBV7-9,few,NA,TRBJ2-2,CASSLAREESGELFF,TGTGCCAGCAGCTTGGCCAGGGAGGAGTCCGGGGAGCTGTTTTTT
TRBV7-2,few,NA,TRBJ2-1,CASSLDIGYEQFF,TGTGCCAGCAGCTTAGATATCGGGTATGAGCAGTTCTTC
TRBV20-1,NA,NA,TRBJ2-1,CSVTHRRGNEQFF,TGCAGTGTCACCCATAGAAGGGGAAATGAGCAGTTCTTC
TRBV7-9,few,NA,TRBJ2-5,CASSLDGEETQYF,TGTGCCAGCAGCTTAGATGGAGAAGAGACCCAGTACTTC
TRBV3-1,NA,NA,TRBJ2-1,CASSPTVTNEQFF,TGTGCCAGCAGTCCTACTGTCACTAATGAGCAGTTCTTC
TRBV12-3/TRBV12-4,NA,NA,TRBJ1-1,CASLGAGMNTEAFF,TGTGCCAGCCTCGGGGCAGGTATGAACACTGAAGCTTTCTTT
TRBV7-9,NA,NA,TRBJ2-2,CASKTGVSNTGELFF,TGTGCCAGCAAGACAGGAGTTTCGAACACCGGGGAGCTGTTTTTT
TRBV20-1,few,NA,TRBJ1-1,CSAQPHNTEAFF,TGCAGTGCTCAGCCCCATAACACTGAAGCTTTCTTT
TRBV12-3/TRBV12-4,few,NA,TRBJ1-1,CASSLNRALEAFF,TGTGCCAGCAGTTTGAACAGGGCTCTCGAAGCTTTCTTT
TRBV29-1,NA,NA,TRBJ2-1,CSVEERVGRNEQFF,TGCAGCGTTGAAGAGAGGGTCGGCCGCAATGAGCAGTTCTTC
TRBV6-2/TRBV6-3,few,TRBD2,TRBJ2-1,CASSYPYGRALGQRLNEQFF,TGTGCCAGCAGTTACCCCTACGGGAGGGCCTTGGGCCAAAGACTCAATGAGCAGTTCTTC
TRBV20-1,many,TRBD1,TRBJ1-1,CSAHRGLTEAFF,TGCAGTGCACACAGGGGGCTCACTGAAGCTTTCTTT
TRBV6-1,few,NA,TRBJ1-3,CASSDPGGANGNTIYF,TGTGCCAGCTCCGACCCCGGGGGGGCAAATGGAAACACCATATATTTT
TRBV7-9,few,NA,TRBJ2-3,CASSLALLAEADTQYF,TGTGCCAGCAGCTTAGCCTTATTGGCGGAGGCAGATACGCAGTATTTT
TRBV2,NA,NA,TRBJ2-3,CASSGSTSTDTQYF,TGTGCCAGCAGTGGGTCTACTAGCACAGATACGCAGTATTTT
TRBV6-5,few,NA,TRBJ2-1,CASSSSPWAEQFF,TGTGCCAGCAGTTCCTCCCCCTGGGCGGAGCAGTTCTTC
TRBV20-1,NA,TRBD2,TRBJ2-1,CSALGLVNNEQFF,TGCAGTGCTTTAGGACTAGTGAACAATGAGCAGTTCTTC
TRBV5-1,few,TRBD2,TRBJ2-7,CASSRLGRETYEQYF,TGCGCCAGCAGCCGGCTCGGGAGGGAGACCTACGAGCAGTACTTC
TRBV15,few,NA,TRBJ2-3,CATSRTTATDTQYF,TGTGCCACCAGCAGGACGACAGCCACAGATACGCAGTATTTT
TRBV7-9,NA,TRBD2,TRBJ2-1,CASLVGAGVYNEQFF,TGTGCCAGCCTTGTGGGTGCGGGGGTTTACAATGAGCAGTTCTTC
TRBV11-3,few,NA,TRBJ2-5,CASSSVQGQETQYF,TGTGCCAGCAGCTCCGTCCAGGGCCAAGAGACCCAGTACTTC
TRBV7-9,NA,NA,TRBJ2-1,CASSYSKAEQFF,TGTGCCAGCAGCTACTCAAAGGCTGAGCAGTTCTTC
TRBV12-3/TRBV12-4,few,TRBD2,TRBJ2-1,CASRSSGGPYNEQFF,TGTGCCAGCAGGAGTAGCGGGGGGCCCTACAATGAGCAGTTCTTC
TRBV7-2,NA,TRBD1,TRBJ2-7,CASSPQSGTGYEQYF,TGTGCCAGCAGCCCCCAGTCCGGGACAGGCTACGAGCAGTACTTC
TRBV11-2,few,NA,TRBJ2-1,CASSLQRIDEQFF,TGTGCCAGCAGCCTGCAGAGAATCGATGAGCAGTTCTTC
TRBV5-1,NA,TRBD1,TRBJ2-7,CASSDRAPSSYEQYF,TGCGCCAGCAGCGACAGGGCTCCTTCTTCCTACGAGCAGTACTTC
TRBV4-1,NA,NA,TRBJ2-7,CASSSGERKSRYEQYF,TGCGCCAGCAGCTCAGGGGAGAGAAAGTCTCGGTACGAGCAGTACTTC
TRBV12-3/TRBV12-4,NA,NA,TRBJ2-3,CASSLGGGEDTQYF,TGTGCCAGCAGCCTTGGGGGTGGAGAAGATACGCAGTATTTT
TRBV3-1,NA,NA,TRBJ2-1,CASLAGGGEQFF,TGTGCCAGCCTAGCAGGGGGGGGTGAGCAGTTCTTC